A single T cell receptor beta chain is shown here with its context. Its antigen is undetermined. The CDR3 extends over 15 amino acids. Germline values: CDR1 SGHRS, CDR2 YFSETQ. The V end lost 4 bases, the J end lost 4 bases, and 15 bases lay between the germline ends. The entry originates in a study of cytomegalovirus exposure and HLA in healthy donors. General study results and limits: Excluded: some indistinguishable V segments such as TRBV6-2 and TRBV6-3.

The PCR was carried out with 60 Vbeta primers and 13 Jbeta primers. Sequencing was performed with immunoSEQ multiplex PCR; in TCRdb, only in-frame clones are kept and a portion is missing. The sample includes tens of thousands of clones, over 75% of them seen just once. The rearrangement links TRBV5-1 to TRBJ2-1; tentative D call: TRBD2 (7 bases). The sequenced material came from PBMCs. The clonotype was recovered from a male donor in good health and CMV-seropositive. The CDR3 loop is CASSGLGGTYNEQFF. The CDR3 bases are TGCGCCAGCAGCGGACTAGGGGGAACTTACAATGAGCAGTTCTTC.